Presented here are 13 T cell receptor beta chains from one specimen sequenced in a study of blood T cells in healthy people across ages. Together with a sample-barcoded 5' primer, a J-beta primer mix was included in a second PCR lasting about 7 to 12 cycles. Using its own MiXCR run on the 5' RACE reads, TCRdb lists one record per CDR3 protein. The profile shows hundreds of thousands of distinct CDR3 sequences, 24% of them singletons. The data were also submitted as part of a second study, on T cells of mothers and their children.

The sequenced sample consisted of blood. The receptors here all came from a boy aged 5-17 years in good health.

The DNA for the CDR3 is TGTGCCTTGGGACTTGGTTCACCCCTCCACTTT. Translated, it gives CALGLGSPLHF. This chain connects TRBV30 to TRBJ1-6, with a weak D call TRBD1 (5 bases). The ends were cut back, 7 bases at V and 9 bases at J, with 10 bases in the middle. The germline V gene encodes CDR1 GTSNPN and CDR2 SVGIG (reference sequence). This CDR3 is 11 amino acids long.

The rearrangement uses TRBV5-1 and TRBJ1-6; 12 positions agree with TRBD1. Germline loops: CDR1 SGHRS, CDR2 YFSETQ. This CDR3 has 15 amino acids. V shed 3 bases, J shed 9 bases, and the junction held 4 bases outside the gene matches. The CDR3 spells CASSWDRGRGSPLHF. CDR3 nucleotides: TGCGCCAGCAGCTGGGACAGGGGGCGCGGTTCACCCCTCCACTTT.

V is TRBV30 and J is TRBJ2-2; D is perhaps TRBD2 (6 bases). The germline V gene encodes CDR1 GTSNPN and CDR2 SVGIG (reference sequence). V was cut by 0 bases and J by 6 bases, with 14 bases left in between. This CDR3 has 15 amino acids. In nucleotides, the CDR3 is TGTGCCTGGAGTGTACTCAGGGAGGAGTCCGGGGAGCTGTTTTTT. Its protein product is CAWSVLREESGELFF.

This chain connects TRBV20-1 to TRBJ2-7; 9 bases match TRBD1. The J segment lost 11 bases and the V segment lost 4 bases, leaving 6 bases of the junction unmatched. This CDR3 contains 11 residues. Germline V CDR1 and CDR2: DFQATT, SNEGSKA (reference sequence). The CDR3 spells CSAKGQGTEYF. Here the CDR3 DNA reads TGCAGTGCTAAAGGACAGGGGACGGAGTACTTC.

On this clonotype itself: The junction departs from germline at one end; a sequencing error may be responsible. The chain uses TRBV29-1 and TRBJ1-5; D is possibly TRBD1 (6 bases). Germline V gene lookup returns CDR1 SQVTM and CDR2 ANQGSEA. The CDR3 has 14 residues. DNA of the CDR3: TGCAGCGTTATGTTGGGCGGGGGCAATCGGCCCCAGCATTTT. Amino acids: CSVMLGGGNRPQHF.

The chain couples TRBV20-1 to TRBJ2-5; 9 positions match TRBD1. The germline gives CDR1 DFQATT, CDR2 SNEGSKA (reference sequence). Losses at the gene ends were 0 bases for V and 5 bases for J; bases not matched to a gene: 10. CDR3 length: 16 amino acids. The CDR3 protein is CSARDMGQGARETQYF. The CDR3, as DNA: TGCAGTGCTAGAGATATGGGACAGGGAGCGCGTGAGACCCAGTACTTC.

Turning to this clonotype: Relative to the germline gene, one junction end is altered; a read error may explain this. The V gene is TRBV25-1, the J gene TRBJ2-2, with 7 bases that match TRBD1. The CDR3 extends over 16 amino acids. The germline V gene encodes CDR1 MGHDK and CDR2 SYGVNS. CDR3 DNA sequence: TGTGCCAGCGGGGACAGCACTAGACTCCACACTGGGGCGCTGTTTTTT. Translation: CASGDSTRLHTGALFF.

This clonotype was picked up a small number of times. The V gene is TRBV27, the J gene TRBJ2-7, with TRBD2 matching 10 bases. The CDR3 consists of 15 residues. V was clipped by 5 bases and J by 0 bases; unmatched bases: 4. Per the germline V gene, CDR1 is MNHEY and CDR2 is SMNVEV (reference sequence). As DNA, the CDR3 is TGTGCCAGCAGTCCAGCGGGGGGGCTCTCCTACGAGCAGTACTTC. Translated: CASSPAGGLSYEQYF.

The chain recombines TRBV12-3 or TRBV12-4 with TRBJ1-1; possible D gene TRBD1, 6 bases. V was cut by 6 bases and J by 3 bases, with 17 bases left in between. The CDR3 spans 15 residues. In nucleotides, the CDR3 is TGTGCCAGCAGAACGTGGGGGGGCCGGGACACTGAAGCTTTCTTT. Translated, it gives CASRTWGGRDTEAFF.

V gene TRBV27 combines with J gene TRBJ1-2; D unresolved. V lost 4 bases and J lost 5, with 26 bases in between. This CDR3 is 18 amino acids long. Germline CDR1 is MNHEY and CDR2 is SMNVEV (reference sequence). The CDR3 DNA reads TGTGCCAGCAGTTCTCTCAACCACCGGGGAGGACCTGGGTATGGCTACACCTTC. Its translation is CASSSLNHRGGPGYGYTF.

The V and J genes are TRBV14 and TRBJ2-1, with 9 bases aligning to TRBD1. Germline V CDR1 and CDR2: SGHDN, FVKESK. Trimming removed 3 bases from V and 3 bases from J; junction bases left unmatched: 9. The CDR3 contains 17 residues. The CDR3 region is CASSHANPGQGYNEQFF. For the CDR3, the DNA is TGTGCCAGCAGCCACGCTAATCCGGGACAGGGCTACAATGAGCAGTTCTTC.

The chain links TRBV19 to TRBJ2-1; 9 nucleotides line up with TRBD2. Matching the DNA end better, TRBJ2-7 makes the J call doubtful. This CDR3 has 14 residues. Germline V lookup: CDR1 LNHDA, CDR2 SQIVND (reference sequence). CDR3 nucleotide sequence: TGTGCCAGTAGATCAGCGGGGGGCGCCTACGAGCAGTACTTC. This sequence encodes CASRSAGGAYEQYF.

This chain connects TRBV20-1 to TRBJ2-5; 9 bases match TRBD2. The J call may be faulty, since TRBJ2-1 better matches the DNA end. CDR3 length equals 15 residues. Germline V gene sequence: CDR1 DFQATT, CDR2 SNEGSKA (reference sequence). This chain's CDR3 is CSARDGRLADNEQFF. CDR3 bases: TGCAGTGCTAGAGATGGGAGACTAGCGGACAATGAGCAGTTCTTC.